This section outlines one T cell receptor beta chain sequence together with its context. The data derive from a study of blood T cell repertoires in COVID-19. Per the study methods: From reference gene primer amplification, estimates of nucleated cell counts were derived. Clones were sequenced by immunoSEQ multiplex PCR, and TCRdb holds only the in-frame ones, with some missing. Clonal size and the V and J genes are those of that table, whereas D and trimming came from the DNA. Of some 300,000 clones in the sample, 89% were seen once. Germline V gene data show CDR1 as MNHEY and CDR2 as SMNVEV (reference sequence). This CDR3 is 15 amino acids long. V lost 5 bases to trimming and J lost 2 bases, with 16 bases between them.

Material for sequencing was peripheral blood. This receptor was identified in a woman in her 30s with COVID-19, enrolled during active disease. V usage is TRBV27 and J usage is TRBJ2-7, with D maybe TRBD2 (6 bases). The CDR3 bases are TGTGCCAGCAGTAAAACCGGGACTGGCCCCTACGAGCAGTACTTC. Translating gives CASSKTGTGPYEQYF.